The present T cell receptor beta chain was sequenced within a study of CD8+ T cells in alopecia areata (dated by TCRdb to between 2017 and 2018). Context from the whole study: Treated patients were enrolled in an open-label pilot trial of oral tofacitinib, 5 to 10 mg twice daily, for moderate-to-severe alopecia areata. Patients stayed on tofacitinib for 6 to 18 months and then had 6 months of follow-up off drug so that delayed response and recurrence could be assessed. Disease severity in treated patients was measured with the SALT score, which quantifies the percentage of affected scalp surface area. To study T cell clonal expansion in alopecia areata, the researchers applied high-throughput TCRbeta sequencing to both the C3H/HeJ mouse model and human patients. Scalp tissue and sorted CD4+ and CD8+ peripheral blood T cells from patchy and totalis/universalis alopecia areata patients and from healthy controls were covered by human TCRbeta sequencing. Patients on tofacitinib were biopsied at baseline and after 4 and 24 weeks of treatment, and several of the patients also had a later scalp biopsy. Scalp clonality was compared among normal scalp (n=4), patchy alopecia areata scalp (n=8), and alopecia totalis/universalis scalp (n=8). The RNA source kit depended on sample type: the PAXgene miRNA kit for fixed scalp, the miRNeasy kit for PBMCs, and the RNeasy kit for mouse skin. TCRbeta CDR3 regions were amplified by immunoSEQ multiplex PCR using 35 Vbeta forward and 13 Jbeta reverse primers.

The germline V gene (reference sequence) supplies CDR1 GTSNPN and CDR2 SVGIG. V gives up 0 bases and J gives up 5 bases, and the segment between their germline ends measures 14 bases. Taken from cysteine to phenylalanine, the CDR3 has 14 residues. Just the 42-base CDR3 DNA is kept, in frame starting at base 1. The investigation overall reported the following: Many expanded lesional clones were found to persist in scalp and blood during tofacitinib treatment, and relapse after treatment cessation may be partly explained by this persistence. Tofacitinib significantly lowered scalp clonality and the number of expanded CD8+ clones among the top 100 scalp clones. Shared TCR sequences between patients were less evident than in mice, which may be partly attributable to HLA diversity in the patient population. The treated cohort was small, with a single nonresponder, so links between baseline CD8+ expansion and response need larger studies. Resident alphabeta T cells in normal human skin are also sequenced, complicating scalp TCR repertoire analysis, unlike mouse skin dominated by gammadelta T cells. Compared with normal scalp, lesional scalp had higher clonality and more expanded CD8+ clones, particularly in alopecia totalis/universalis, a pattern that suggests antigenic drive.

The time point label, as the study defines it: about 5 months on oral tofacitinib. The treatment or condition label on this specimen signifies: oral pan-JAK inhibitor, 5-10 mg twice daily. From alopecia areata patients, peripheral blood was collected along with lesional scalp punch biopsies. PBMCs were isolated by density centrifugation and stained for CD3, CD4 and CD8, after which CD4+ and CD8+ T cells were sorted on a FACSAria. For this clone: The antigen this receptor binds is unknown. The record has no base qualities; no much larger clone is one base away.

Libraries came from the immunoSEQ multiplex PCR assay. RNA was extracted from all samples and reverse transcribed into cDNA as template for TCR sequencing. SuperScript III was used for first-strand cDNA synthesis, primed with a 2:1 mix of oligo-dT and random hexamers. A synthetic immune receptor repertoire was used to measure amplification bias, and any remaining bias was corrected computationally. On the study's bioinformatics: After raw reads were preprocessed to remove errors, the CDR3 was defined following IMGT conventions as running from the conserved cysteine to phenylalanine. Clonality was computed as 1 minus the Shannon entropy, with the entropy normalized by log2 of the number of productive unique TCRs. CD4 or CD8 identity of scalp clones was inferred by cross-referencing scalp TCRbeta sequences with sorted blood CD4 and CD8 repertoires. Here the immuneACCESS table is served through TCRdb, limited to in-frame sequences with V and J called. Missing clones are a known gap in these copies; in checked studies unresolved V genes cover under half, and the rest lacks a known reason. V and J calls and clone size follow that table, whereas D and trimming were derived from the DNA. The sample table shows over 150,000 clones, and around half are seen once. The top ten clones comprise 10% to 12% of the sample.

The rearranged segments are TRBV30 and TRBJ2-7; D gene: possibly TRBD1, on 6 matching bases. Material: CD8+ T cells sorted from blood, obtained at week 24, from a patient treated with tofacitinib. The receptor was derived from a human donor with alopecia areata. The CDR3 reads as follows: CAWSVSRGGDEQYF. The nucleotide sequence is TGTGCCTGGAGTGTAAGCAGGGGTGGGGACGAGCAGTACTTC. Beyond the CDR3, the reference TRBV30 and TRBJ2-7 genes provide the residues; the full variable domain reads: SQTIHQWPATLVQPVGSPLSLECTVEGTSNPNLYWYRQAAGRGLQLLFYSVGIGQISSEVPQNLSASRPQDRQFILSSKKLLLSDSGFYLCAWSVSRGGDEQYFGPGTRLTVT.